A selection of T cell receptor beta chains follows, all from one sample in a study of OX40 agonist ivuxolimab in advanced cancers. TCRdb keeps only in-frame clones here, not all; method: immunoSEQ multiplex PCR. In the table there are some 80,000 clones, more than 80% of which are singletons. Material: CD4+ or CD8+ T cells sorted from blood, obtained in a trial of the OX40 agonist ivuxolimab. These receptors were obtained from an adult with an advanced solid tumor such as melanoma, head and neck, liver or kidney cancer. Each CDR3 is given with its conserved first and last residue. The D gene is left open where the match is weak. Some rows have no size entry. The others give once, few or many, or a class for an expanded clone.

TRBV29-1,NA,TRBD1,TRBJ2-5,CSGSRQGKETQYF,TGCAGCGGATCAAGACAGGGAAAGGAGACCCAGTACTTC
TRBV5-1,NA,TRBD1,TRBJ2-7,CASSPAGTGEAYEQYF,TGCGCCAGCAGCCCCGCTGGGACAGGGGAAGCGTACGAGCAGTACTTC
TRBV7-9,once,NA,TRBJ2-3,CASSQTQGTQYF,TGTGCCAGCAGCCAGACACAGGGTACGCAGTATTTT
TRBV7-2,NA,TRBD1,TRBJ2-7,CASSLGQGLNYEQYF,TGTGCCAGCAGCTTAGGACAGGGCCTTAACTACGAGCAGTACTTC
TRBV28,NA,TRBD1,TRBJ1-5,CASRGRQGLNQPQHF,TGTGCCAGCCGTGGGAGACAGGGATTGAATCAGCCCCAGCATTTT
TRBV19,NA,NA,TRBJ1-4,CASSYQEEKLFF,TGTGCCAGTAGTTACCAGGAGGAAAAACTGTTTTTT
TRBV6-6,NA,NA,TRBJ1-2,CASLALQTANYGYTF,TGTGCCAGCCTAGCCCTGCAAACTGCTAACTATGGCTACACCTTC
TRBV6-6,NA,NA,TRBJ2-7,CASSYSEGQYEQYF,TGTGCCAGCAGTTACTCTGAGGGGCAATACGAGCAGTACTTC
TRBV28,NA,NA,TRBJ2-5,CASTYGDAQYF,TGTGCCAGTACCTATGGGGATGCCCAGTACTTC
TRBV7-2,NA,TRBD1,TRBJ2-7,CASSLAGQGAYEQYF,TGTGCCAGCAGCTTAGCAGGACAGGGAGCCTACGAGCAGTACTTC
TRBV7-2,NA,NA,TRBJ2-6,CASSRGPGANVLTF,TGTGCCAGCAGCCGGGGGCCTGGGGCCAACGTCCTGACTTTC
TRBV19,few,TRBD1,TRBJ1-4,CASSPGQPNEKLFF,TGTGCCAGTAGTCCGGGACAGCCTAATGAAAAACTGTTTTTT
TRBV19,NA,NA,TRBJ2-7,CASSNSGEQYF,TGTGCCAGTAGTAATAGCGGCGAGCAGTACTTC
TRBV28,NA,NA,TRBJ2-5,CASSSRGGEETQYF,TGTGCCAGCAGTTCCCGTGGCGGCGAGGAGACCCAGTACTTC
TRBV5-4,NA,TRBD2,TRBJ2-1,CASSLLTSGSINEQFF,TGTGCCAGCAGCTTGTTGACTAGCGGGAGTATAAATGAGCAGTTCTTC
TRBV5-4,NA,TRBD2,TRBJ2-1,CASSAGLAGGYNEQFF,TGTGCCAGCAGCGCTGGACTAGCGGGAGGGTATAATGAGCAGTTCTTC
TRBV29-1,NA,TRBD2,TRBJ2-3,CSVEDWASGSLEYSTQYF,TGCAGCGTTGAAGATTGGGCTAGCGGGTCGCTGGAATATAGTACGCAGTATTTT
TRBV7-2,NA,TRBD1,TRBJ2-4,CASSSLGTVKNIQYF,TGTGCCAGCAGCTCATTAGGGACAGTTAAAAACATTCAGTACTTC
TRBV11-3,NA,TRBD2,TRBJ2-5,CASSSGGGPETQYF,TGTGCCAGCAGCAGTGGCGGGGGGCCGGAGACCCAGTACTTC
TRBV7-2,NA,NA,TRBJ2-7,CASSLGAGAEYEQYF,TGTGCCAGCAGCTTAGGGGCGGGCGCGGAGTACGAGCAGTACTTC
TRBV21-1,NA,NA,TRBJ1-4,CASGKRRREEKLFF,TGTGCCAGCGGAAAACGGCGGCGGGAGGAAAAACTGTTTTTT
TRBV6-1,NA,TRBD1,TRBJ2-7,CASRPRGSYEQYF,TGTGCCAGCAGGCCCAGGGGGTCCTACGAGCAGTACTTC
TRBV28,NA,NA,TRBJ1-2,CASSSRYGYTF,TGTGCCAGCAGTTCCCGATATGGCTACACCTTC
TRBV5-1,NA,NA,TRBJ2-2,CASSTNRVGGELFF,TGCGCCAGCAGCACAAACAGGGTCGGCGGGGAGCTGTTTTTT
TRBV29-1,NA,NA,TRBJ2-1,CSVQSSYNEQFF,TGCAGCGTCCAGAGCTCCTACAATGAGCAGTTCTTC
TRBV7-9,NA,NA,TRBJ2-5,CASSLSGTQYF,TGTGCCAGCAGCTTATCCGGGACCCAGTACTTC
TRBV7-7,NA,NA,TRBJ2-1,CASSLAQQYEQFF,TGTGCTAGCAGCTTAGCTCAGCAATATGAGCAGTTCTTC
TRBV11-2,NA,NA,TRBJ2-1,CASSLAGRNEQFF,TGTGCCAGCAGCTTGGCGGGAAGAAATGAGCAGTTCTTC
TRBV6-5,NA,NA,TRBJ2-2,CASSYGLNTGELFF,TGTGCCAGCAGTTACGGGCTTAACACCGGGGAGCTGTTTTTT
TRBV10-3,NA,NA,TRBJ1-2,CAIRKQGGGYGYTF,TGTGCCATCCGTAAGCAGGGAGGTGGGTATGGCTACACCTTC
TRBV7-8,NA,NA,TRBJ2-5,CASSFALGTQYF,TGTGCCAGCAGCTTTGCCCTGGGGACCCAGTACTTC
TRBV21-1,NA,NA,TRBJ2-3,CARGDRGCSDTQYF,TGTGCCAGGGGCGACAGGGGTTGTTCAGATACGCAGTATTTT
TRBV18,NA,NA,TRBJ2-3,CASSPRGIGTDTQYF,TGTGCCAGCTCACCTAGGGGTATCGGCACAGATACGCAGTATTTT
TRBV20-1,NA,NA,TRBJ2-5,CSAQETQYF,TGCAGTGCTCAAGAGACCCAGTACTTC
TRBV20-1,NA,NA,TRBJ1-1,CSARSQSEAFF,TGCAGTGCTAGGTCGCAGAGTGAAGCTTTCTTT
TRBV28,few,NA,TRBJ1-2,CASSFGYYGYTF,TGTGCCAGCAGTTTTGGGTACTATGGCTACACCTTC
TRBV27,once,TRBD2,TRBJ2-1,CASSLSPGTSGSHEQFF,TGTGCCAGCAGTTTATCCCCCGGGACTAGCGGGAGCCATGAGCAGTTCTTC
TRBV9,NA,NA,TRBJ2-5,CASSVAVDSLETQYF,TGTGCCAGCAGCGTAGCAGTTGACAGTTTAGAGACCCAGTACTTC
TRBV19,NA,NA,TRBJ1-2,CASSIMPSGGGYTF,TGTGCCAGTAGTATAATGCCCTCCGGCGGGGGCTACACCTTC
TRBV7-8,NA,TRBD1,TRBJ1-4,CASSRDRGEKLFF,TGTGCCAGCAGCAGGGACAGGGGTGAAAAACTGTTTTTT
TRBV29-1,once,NA,TRBJ2-5,CSALRGSQIQETQYF,TGCAGCGCCCTGCGGGGCAGCCAAATCCAAGAGACCCAGTACTTC
TRBV5-1,once,TRBD1,TRBJ2-7,CASSVETGGAARAYEQYF,TGCGCCAGCAGCGTAGAGACAGGGGGGGCGGCCAGAGCCTACGAGCAGTACTTC
TRBV2,NA,NA,TRBJ2-7,CASRVDSWQYF,TGTGCCAGCAGGGTTGACTCGTGGCAGTACTTC
TRBV5-6,NA,NA,TRBJ1-6,CASSLVTHWDSNSPLHF,TGTGCCAGCAGCTTGGTTACTCATTGGGACTCTAATTCACCCCTCCACTTT
TRBV28,NA,NA,TRBJ1-2,CASTDSRAYGYTF,TGTGCCAGCACCGACTCTAGGGCCTATGGCTACACCTTC
TRBV2,NA,NA,TRBJ1-5,CASSEETGSNQPQHF,TGTGCCAGCAGTGAAGAAACAGGAAGCAATCAGCCCCAGCATTTT
TRBV14,NA,TRBD2,TRBJ2-7,CASSHLTSGNYEQYF,TGTGCCAGCAGCCACTTGACTAGCGGGAACTACGAGCAGTACTTC
TRBV7-2,NA,TRBD1,TRBJ1-2,CASSSDRGLGYTF,TGTGCCAGCAGCTCGGACAGGGGGCTTGGCTACACCTTC
TRBV11-1,NA,TRBD1,TRBJ2-6,CASSARDRGRSGANVLTF,TGTGCCAGCAGCGCTCGGGACAGGGGTCGGTCAGGGGCCAACGTCCTGACTTTC
TRBV19,NA,NA,TRBJ2-7,CASSMQQYYEQYF,TGTGCCAGTAGTATGCAACAGTATTACGAGCAGTACTTC
TRBV18,NA,NA,TRBJ1-2,CASSPAGLYGYTF,TGTGCCAGCTCACCTGCGGGGCTCTATGGCTACACCTTC
TRBV9,NA,TRBD1,TRBJ1-4,CASSAKTGSREKLFF,TGTGCCAGCAGCGCAAAGACAGGGTCTAGGGAAAAACTGTTTTTT
TRBV28,NA,NA,TRBJ1-2,CASSSGRNYGYTF,TGTGCCAGCAGTTCGGGACGGAACTATGGCTACACCTTC
TRBV7-3,NA,TRBD2,TRBJ2-1,CASSLEGLADNEQFF,TGTGCCAGCAGCCTAGAGGGACTAGCGGACAATGAGCAGTTCTTC
TRBV30,NA,NA,TRBJ1-4,CAWRISGAGEKLFF,TGTGCCTGGAGAATATCAGGGGCTGGCGAAAAACTGTTTTTT